This T cell receptor (beta chain) originates from a study of T-cell reconstitution after alpha-beta-depleted transplantation in children. The germline CDR1 and CDR2 sequences are MDHEN and SYDVKM. Trimming took off 6 bases at V and 7 bases at J, with 21 bases between the two ends. The CDR3 is 16 amino acids. Preparation of the TCRbeta library was carried out with unique molecular identifiers. In TCRdb, the PCR reads were re-called with MiXCR into one record per CDR3 protein. This sample has approximately 340,000 distinct CDR3 sequences; over 9% occur once, and the top ten carry approximately 2.3%. The V and J genes are TRBV28 and TRBJ1-4, with a weak D call TRBD1 (6 bases). This clonotype was obtained from a human donor who donated a stem cell graft to a child with acute lymphoblastic leukemia. Sample: PBMCs from the stem cell graft donor, taken from the stem cell graft. CDR3 DNA sequence: TGTGCCAGCAGCTTGCCCTCACAGGGAGGGGGTGAAAAACTGTTTTTT. It translates to CASSLPSQGGGEKLFF. The whole variable domain, filled in from reference TRBV28 and TRBJ1-4, reads DVKVTQSSRYLVKRTGEKVFLECVQDMDHENMFWYRQDPGLGLRLIYFSYDVKMKEKGDIPEGYSVSREKKERFSLILESASTNQTSMYLCASSLPSQGGGEKLFFGSGTQLSVL.